Listed here are 2 T cell receptor beta chains from one sample, sequenced in a study of identifying expanded T cells in peripheral blood. Clones were read by immunoSEQ multiplex PCR, and TCRdb kept only the in-frame ones, dropping some. The sample comprises over 85,000 clones, around 88% of which are singletons, and roughly 15% rests with the top ten. The sample comprised blood. The receptors stem from a person between 18 and 69 years old in good health.

The chain uses TRBV7-9 and TRBJ1-1, with D hard to call. V shed 7 bases and J shed 4 bases, with 7 bases lying between them. CDR3 length: 11 amino acids. Germline-derived CDR1 and CDR2 are SEHNR and FQNEAQ (reference sequence). The CDR3 region has the DNA TGTGCCAGCAATAGCTTCACTGAAGCTTTCTTT. The encoded protein is CASNSFTEAFF. Drawing the rest from reference TRBV7-9 and TRBJ1-1, the complete variable domain is DTGVSQNPRHKITKRGQNVTFRCDPISEHNRLYWYRQTLGQGPEFLTYFQNEAQLEKSRLLSDRFSAERPKGSFSTLEIQRTEQGDSAMYLCASNSFTEAFFGQGTRLTVV.

This chain connects TRBV6-6 to TRBJ2-5, with D possibly called TRBD1 or TRBD2 (5 bases each). Trimming removed 5 bases from V and 3 bases from J, with 13 bases in between. The length of the CDR3 is 14 residues. The germline gives CDR1 MNHNY, CDR2 SVGAGI (reference sequence). The DNA of the CDR3 is TGTGCCAGCAGTCCCCGGGACCCCGAAGAGACCCAGTACTTC. Its protein is CASSPRDPEETQYF.